One T cell receptor (beta chain) is described in this entry. The sample belongs to a study of blood T cell repertoires in COVID-19. Looked up from germline, CDR1 is MGHRA and CDR2 is YSYEKL. The V and J ends lost 3 bases and 1 base respectively, with 6 bases between them. The CDR3 length is 13 residues. In the original processing: Reference gene primer amplification in the assay estimated nucleated cell counts. The protocol was immunoSEQ multiplex PCR, while the TCRdb copy is restricted to in-frame clones and leaves out a portion. D and trimming were read from the DNA, whereas the V and J calls and clone size are those reported in that table. The table shows about 140,000 clones, with over 75% occurring only once.

This TCR derives from a middle-aged man in a cohort exposed to, infected with or recovered from COVID-19 (not recorded which). The chain uses TRBV4-1 and TRBJ1-2; D is uncertain. The sample consisted of PBMCs or T cells enriched from blood (not recorded which). The CDR3 sequence is CASSQADNYGYTF. The CDR3 DNA reads as TGCGCCAGCAGCCAGGCAGATAACTATGGCTACACCTTC.